Described below is a single T cell receptor beta chain sequence and its context. Antigen specificity is unknown. The entry originates in a study of regulatory T cells. General observations from the study: Regulatory T cells showed the strongest V-J pair restriction and V/J gene skewing among patient repertoires. Compared with autologous conventional CD4+ cells and control regulatory cells, CD3G-deficient regulatory T cells showed reduced diversity.

Patients aged 2 to 39 years had fewer naive T cells. Amplification used 52 TRBV primers and 13 TRBJ primers. Sequencing was performed with immunoSEQ multiplex PCR; in TCRdb, only in-frame clones are kept and a portion is missing. The table includes 4,100 or so clones, approximately 92% detected once. The J segment lost 2 bases and the V segment lost 3 bases, leaving 8 bases of the junction unmatched. Germline V gene sequence: CDR1 MDHEN, CDR2 SYDVKM. This CDR3 is 16 amino acids long. This chain connects TRBV28 to TRBJ2-7; 9 positions match TRBD2. Sequencing was done on a sample of CD4+ Tregs sorted from blood. This receptor was taken from a child under 10 years old with CD3G deficiency. The CDR3, as DNA: TGTGCCAGCAGTTTGGGGGGACTAGCACACGCCTACGAGCAGTACTTC. Amino acid sequence: CASSLGGLAHAYEQYF.